These 15 T cell receptor beta chains share one sample of origin, sequenced in a study of cytomegalovirus exposure and HLA in healthy donors (dated by TCRdb to 2015 to 2018). Receptor amplification or capture employed the immunoSEQ multiplex PCR assay. For the multiplex PCR, a mixture combining 60 forward primers for TCR Vbeta segments and 13 reverse primers for TCR Jbeta segments was used. TCRdb's version of the immuneACCESS table is confined to in-frame rearrangements and falls short of the full clone set. An unresolved V gene accounts for under half of the shortfall where checked; the remainder is of unknown origin. This sample holds roughly 180,000 clones; 80% to 85% were observed only once. Jointly, the top ten make up around 2.1% of the sample. Sequenced: PBMCs. The receptors shown here come from a woman between 18 and 29 years old in good health and CMV-seropositive.

The rearrangement joins TRBV30 to TRBJ2-1; D may be TRBD2 (5 bases). The CDR3 runs to 13 residues. V lost 2 bases and J 9 bases, leaving 14 bases between the germline ends. Per germline, CDR1 GTSNPN and CDR2 SVGIG (reference sequence). CDR3 amino acids: CAWSHRGGSEQFF. The CDR3 bases are TGTGCCTGGAGTCATCGGGGTGGGAGTGAGCAGTTCTTC.

V is TRBV4-3 and J is TRBJ1-2; D uncertain. The germline V and J ends were trimmed by 1 base and 8 bases, with 14 bases remaining between them. Germline loops: CDR1 LGHNA, CDR2 YSLEER. CDR3 size: 14 residues. The CDR3 DNA reads TGCGCCAGCAGCCAAGTTATTCCATCTAGGGGCTACACCTTC. This sequence encodes CASSQVIPSRGYTF.

This clone was picked up one time. DNA of the CDR3: TGTGCCAGCAGCTTAGGCGGGGGCTCGGACTATGGCTACACCTTC. It yields the protein CASSLGGGSDYGYTF. The rearrangement joins TRBV11-1 to TRBJ1-2; maybe TRBD1 (6 bases). CDR3 length equals 15 residues. CDR1 SGHAT and CDR2 FQDESV come from the germline V gene (reference sequence). The germline V and J ends were trimmed by 1 base and 3 bases, with 12 bases remaining between them.

This clone was recorded once. The chain joins TRBV7-2 to TRBJ1-4, with TRBD1 matching over 8 bases. The CDR3 extends over 14 amino acids. The trim removed 4 bases at V and 4 bases at J, leaving 2 bases unmatched. Germline assignment: CDR1 SGHTA and CDR2 FQGNSA. This chain's CDR3 is CASSWDRNNEKLFF. DNA for the CDR3: TGTGCCAGCAGCTGGGACAGGAATAATGAAAAACTGTTTTTT.

The CDR3 loop reads CASSPHYEQYF. The CDR3 coding sequence is TGTGCCAGCAGCCCCCACTACGAGCAGTACTTC. The chain recombines TRBV7-9 with TRBJ2-7; D remains unclear. The germline V gene encodes CDR1 SEHNR and CDR2 FQNEAQ (reference sequence). Trimming took 5 bases from V and 3 from J, leaving 5 bases between them. This CDR3 comprises 11 residues.

The gene calls are TRBV28 and TRBJ2-5, with 11 positions matching TRBD2. CDR1 and CDR2 (germline): MDHEN, SYDVKM. J was trimmed by 4 bases and V by 6 bases; bases with no gene match: 10. This CDR3 has 16 residues. The CDR3 DNA sequence: TGTGCCAGCAGACCTAGCGGGGGGACTCTAGGAGAGACCCAGTACTTC. Amino acids: CASRPSGGTLGETQYF.

This clone was observed a handful of times. The chain is built from TRBV6-4 and TRBJ1-1; a weak D match, TRBD1 (6 bases). Trimming took off 7 bases at V and 10 bases at J, with 13 bases between the two ends. In germline, CDR1 is MRHNA, CDR2 SNTAGT. The CDR3 loop spans 11 amino acids. The CDR3 bases are TGTGCCAGCAACAACAGGGCTTTAGCTTTCTTT. It codes for CASNNRALAFF.

This chain links TRBV27 with TRBJ1-2, with a weak D call TRBD1 (6 bases). Trimming took 0 bases from V and 8 from J, leaving 10 bases between them. The CDR3 sequence is 13 residues long. Germline loops: CDR1 MNHEY, CDR2 SMNVEV (reference sequence). DNA of the CDR3: TGTGCCAGCAGTTTATCCAGGGGCGGGGGCTACACCTTC. As protein: CASSLSRGGGYTF.

With respect to this clone: A read error may account for a junction end that differs from germline. V gene TRBV10-3 combines with J gene TRBJ2-5; 7 nucleotides agree with TRBD2. CDR3 length equals 13 residues. Germline CDR1 and CDR2: ENHRY and SYGVKD. The DNA of the CDR3 is TGTGCAATCAGAACTAGCGATGGGGAGACCCAGTACTTC. Its protein product is CAIRTSDGETQYF.

DNA for the CDR3: TGTGCCAGCAGTGAAGTAACAGGGCAAAAGCAGTACTTC. Protein: CASSEVTGQKQYF. The chain links TRBV6-1 to TRBJ2-7; possibly TRBD1 for D (6 bases). The V gene lost 1 base and the J gene lost 8 bases, with 12 bases spanning the gap. The CDR3 contains 13 residues. In germline, CDR1 is MNHNS, CDR2 SASEGT.

The chain employs TRBV18 and TRBJ1-1; D not resolved. Looked up from germline, CDR1 is KGHSH and CDR2 is LQKENI. This CDR3 has 15 amino acids. Trimming removed 3 bases from V and 11 bases from J, with 22 bases in between. CDR3 sequence (DNA): TGTGCCAGCTCACCCTCCGGACGAGATCCTGCGGGGGCTTTCTTT. Translation: CASSPSGRDPAGAFF.

This chain joins TRBV7-9 and TRBJ1-2; TRBD1 agrees at 9 bases. The V gene's germline CDR1 is SEHNR and CDR2 FQNEAQ (reference sequence). This CDR3 region has 12 residues. V was clipped by 4 bases and J by 13 bases; unmatched bases: 7. CDR3 in amino acids: CASSSGQGRRTF. The CDR3, as DNA: TGTGCCAGCAGCTCAGGACAGGGGCGTCGCACCTTC.

To note about this clone: This same CDR3 is encoded by further DNA sequences in the sample. V is TRBV5-4 and J is TRBJ2-1; D unclear. This CDR3 has 15 residues. Between the trimmed V and J ends, which lost 0 bases and 0 bases, there was a span of 7 bases. The V gene's germline CDR1 is SGHNT and CDR2 YYREEE (reference sequence). The CDR3 bases are TGTGCCAGCAGCTTGGGAGGAAGCTCCTACAATGAGCAGTTCTTC. Protein sequence: CASSLGGSSYNEQFF.

V usage is TRBV5-5 and J usage is TRBJ1-4, with a possible D match to TRBD1 (5 bases). The CDR3 length is 14 residues. The V gene's germline CDR1 is SGHKS and CDR2 YYEKEE (reference sequence). Trimming stripped 5 bases from V and 4 bases from J, with 12 bases between. CDR3 in DNA: TGTGCCAGCAGTCGTGACAGAGATAATGAAAAACTGTTTTTT. Its translation is CASSRDRDNEKLFF.

The V gene is TRBV9, the J gene TRBJ1-4; no clear D gene. V dropped 3 bases and J dropped 0 bases, with 9 bases sitting between them. This CDR3 has 15 amino acids. Germline V gene data show CDR1 as SGDLS and CDR2 as YYNGEE. The DNA for the CDR3 is TGTGCCAGCAGCGGGACTGACTCAACTAATGAAAAACTGTTTTTT. It is translated as CASSGTDSTNEKLFF.